This T cell receptor (beta chain) was sequenced during a study of human T cells and chemical hapten exposure. Study-wide background: Donors were sensitized with 2% DPC on the upper inner arm. Patients were mainly female, each with alopecia areata, totalis or universalis.

This clonotype showed up just a few times. Time point reported: pre-sensitization, week 0. Specified treatment: therapeutic diphenylcyclopropenone sensitization with weekly scalp DPC. TCRdb recomputed calls from the RACE reads with MiXCR, one row per CDR3 protein. The sample lists more than 250,000 distinct CDR3 sequences, 7% to 10% occurring once. V lost 10 bases, J lost 2 bases, and 3 bases stayed unmatched. Germline CDR1 MNHNY, CDR2 SVGAGI (reference sequence). The CDR3 is made up of 13 amino acids. The source was whole blood, collected in connection with sensitization to the hapten diphenylcyclopropenone (DPC). This chain links TRBV6-6 with TRBJ2-4; 9 bases match TRBD2. This TCR was sampled from a woman aged 40 to 50 with alopecia areata. Some clones in this sample may be carry-over from other donors' samples. Here the CDR3 reads CAIAGVSKNIQYF. The CDR3 bases are TGTGCCATAGCGGGAGTATCCAAAAACATTCAGTACTTC.